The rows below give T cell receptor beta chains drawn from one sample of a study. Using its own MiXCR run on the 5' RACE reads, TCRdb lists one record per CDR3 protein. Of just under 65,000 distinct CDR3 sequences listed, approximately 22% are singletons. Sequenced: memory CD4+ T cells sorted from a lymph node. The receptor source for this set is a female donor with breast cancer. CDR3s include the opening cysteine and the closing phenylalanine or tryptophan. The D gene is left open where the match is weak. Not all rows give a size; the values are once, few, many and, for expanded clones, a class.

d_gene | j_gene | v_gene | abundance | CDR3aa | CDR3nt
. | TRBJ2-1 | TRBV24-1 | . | CATSGGPGDEQFF | TGTGCCACCAGTGGGGGGCCAGGGGATGAGCAGTTCTTC
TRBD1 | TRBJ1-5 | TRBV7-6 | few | CASSIQGGQPQHF | TGTGCCAGCAGCATACAGGGGGGACAGCCCCAGCATTTT
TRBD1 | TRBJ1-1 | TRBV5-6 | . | CASSLVSTGGTEAFF | TGTGCCAGCAGCTTGGTCTCTACAGGGGGCACTGAAGCTTTCTTT
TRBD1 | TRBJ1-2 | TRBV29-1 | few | CSVEGGTGALYGYTF | TGCAGCGTCGAAGGGGGGACAGGGGCACTCTATGGCTACACCTTC
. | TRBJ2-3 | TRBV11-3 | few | CASDRSGADTQYF | TGTGCCAGCGACCGATCTGGTGCAGATACGCAGTATTTT
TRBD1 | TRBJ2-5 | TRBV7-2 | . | CASSLAGGGLLETQYF | TGTGCCAGCAGCTTGGCAGGGGGCGGTCTTTTGGAGACCCAGTACTTC
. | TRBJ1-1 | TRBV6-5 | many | CASSYLTGTEAFF | TGTGCCAGCAGTTACTTAACAGGCACTGAAGCTTTCTTT
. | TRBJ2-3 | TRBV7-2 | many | CASSLDFSAGDTQYF | TGTGCCAGCAGCTTAGACTTTAGCGCAGGAGATACGCAGTATTTT
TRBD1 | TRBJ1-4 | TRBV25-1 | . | CASREGTGEGKLFF | TGTGCCAGCAGAGAAGGGACAGGGGAGGGGAAACTGTTTTTT
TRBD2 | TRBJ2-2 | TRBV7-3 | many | CASSFGRDTGELFF | TGTGCCAGCAGCTTCGGGAGGGACACCGGGGAGCTGTTTTTT
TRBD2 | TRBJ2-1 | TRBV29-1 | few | CSVAVASGRLDEQFF | TGCAGCGTTGCAGTGGCTAGCGGGAGGTTGGATGAGCAGTTCTTC
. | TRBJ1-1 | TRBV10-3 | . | CAIGSDRNTEAFF | TGTGCCATCGGGAGTGATCGGAACACTGAAGCTTTCTTT
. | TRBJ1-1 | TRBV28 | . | CASCRTNTEAFF | TGTGCCAGCTGCAGGACGAACACTGAAGCTTTCTTT
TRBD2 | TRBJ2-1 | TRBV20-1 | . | CSAISPGLAGIDCNEQFF | TGCAGTGCTATTTCCCCGGGACTAGCGGGAATCGACTGCAATGAGCAGTTCTTC
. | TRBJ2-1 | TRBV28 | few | CASSLTGAYNEQFF | TGTGCCAGCAGTTTGACCGGAGCCTACAATGAGCAGTTCTTC
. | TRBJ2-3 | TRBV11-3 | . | CASSLGRSTDTQYF | TGTGCCAGCAGCTTGGGCAGATCCACAGATACGCAGTATTTT
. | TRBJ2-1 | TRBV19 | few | CASSWDSGSYNEQFF | TGTGCCAGTAGTTGGGACTCGGGCTCCTACAATGAGCAGTTCTTC
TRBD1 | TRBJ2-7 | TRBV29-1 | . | CSVVGTGDPYEQYF | TGCAGCGTTGTAGGGACAGGGGACCCCTACGAGCAGTACTTC
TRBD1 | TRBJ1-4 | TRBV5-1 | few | CASSLRQGGEKLFF | TGCGCCAGCAGCTTGCGACAGGGGGGTGAAAAACTGTTTTTT
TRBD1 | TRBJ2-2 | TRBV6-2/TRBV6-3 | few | CASSYLGDRVTGELFF | TGCGCCAGCAGTTACCTCGGGGACAGGGTCACCGGGGAGCTGTTTTTT
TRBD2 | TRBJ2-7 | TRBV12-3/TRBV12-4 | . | CASSFGERTSDEQYF | TGTGCCAGCAGTTTTGGGGAACGGACTAGCGACGAGCAGTACTTC
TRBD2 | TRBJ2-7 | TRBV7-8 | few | CASSAQLAVGGYEQYF | TGTGCCAGCAGCGCCCAACTAGCGGTGGGCGGATACGAGCAGTACTTC
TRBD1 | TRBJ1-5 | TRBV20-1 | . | CSAEGGLNQPQHF | TGCAGTGCTGAAGGGGGCCTCAATCAGCCCCAGCATTTT
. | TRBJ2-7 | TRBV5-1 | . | CASSLGQDLYEQYF | TGCGCCAGCAGCTTGGGTCAGGATCTATACGAGCAGTACTTC
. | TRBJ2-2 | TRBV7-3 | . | CASSSGRNTGELFF | TGTGCCAGCAGCTCTGGCAGGAACACCGGGGAGCTGTTTTTT
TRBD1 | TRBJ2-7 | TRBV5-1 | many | CASSSGQGTYEQYF | TGCGCCAGCAGCTCAGGACAGGGGACCTACGAGCAGTACTTC
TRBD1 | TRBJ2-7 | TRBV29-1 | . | CSVGGGTAEQYF | TGCAGCGTTGGAGGGGGCACAGCCGAGCAGTACTTC
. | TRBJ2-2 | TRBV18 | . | CASSVRPAVTGELFF | TGTGCCAGCTCAGTTAGACCGGCGGTCACCGGGGAGCTGTTTTTT
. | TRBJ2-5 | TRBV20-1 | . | CSALLRLETQYF | TGCAGTGCTTTACTAAGACTAGAGACCCAGTACTTC
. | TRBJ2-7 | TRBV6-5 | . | CASSYSNRESRYEQYF | TGTGCCAGCAGTTACTCGAACCGGGAGTCGCGGTACGAGCAGTACTTC
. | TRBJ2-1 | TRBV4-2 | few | CASSQGGLYNEQFF | TGTGCCAGCAGCCAAGGAGGCCTTTATAATGAGCAGTTCTTC
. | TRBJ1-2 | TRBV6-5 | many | CASSYRARGGSYGYTF | TGTGCCAGCAGTTACAGGGCCAGGGGCGGGTCGTATGGCTACACCTTC
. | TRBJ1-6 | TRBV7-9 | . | CASSRIGDDSPLHF | TGTGCCAGCAGCCGGATAGGGGACGATTCACCCCTCCACTTT
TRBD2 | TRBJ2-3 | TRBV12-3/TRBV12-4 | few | CASSLSGRSTDTQDF | TGTGCCAGCAGTCTTAGCGGGAGAAGCACAGATACGCAGGATTTT
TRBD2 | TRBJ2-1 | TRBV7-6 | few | CASSPLAGLNEQFF | TGTGCCAGCAGCCCGCTAGCGGGATTGAATGAGCAGTTCTTC
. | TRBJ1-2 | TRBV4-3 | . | CASSRRAQEHYTF | TGCGCCAGCAGCCGGCGAGCCCAGGAGCACTACACCTTC
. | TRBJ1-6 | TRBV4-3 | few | CASSQEVSGRSSYNSPLHF | TGCGCCAGCAGCCAAGAAGTTTCGGGGCGGAGCTCCTATAATTCACCCCTCCACTTT
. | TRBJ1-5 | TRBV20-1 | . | CSARPGQGHNQPQHF | TGCAGTGCTAGGCCGGGACAAGGGCACAACCAGCCCCAGCATTTT
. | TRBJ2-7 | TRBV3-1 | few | CASSQTRDGGQYF | TGTGCCAGCAGCCAAACCCGGGATGGGGGGCAGTACTTC
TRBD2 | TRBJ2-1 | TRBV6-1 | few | CASSALAGVSYNEQFF | TGTGCCAGCAGTGCCCTAGCGGGAGTCAGCTACAATGAGCAGTTCTTC
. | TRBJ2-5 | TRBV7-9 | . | CASSTQGSWRETQCF | TGTGCCAGCAGCACCCAGGGGTCTTGGCGGGAGACCCAGTGCTTC
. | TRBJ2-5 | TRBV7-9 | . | CASSLGSGNLETQYF | TGTGCCAGCAGCTTAGGGTCCGGGAACTTAGAGACCCAGTACTTC
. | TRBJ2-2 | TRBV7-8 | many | CASSRDFWSATQEITGELFF | TGTGCCAGCAGCCGCGACTTTTGGTCCGCCACCCAAGAGATCACCGGGGAGCTGTTTTTT
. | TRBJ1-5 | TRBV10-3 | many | CAISERLNDQPQHF | TGTGCCATCAGTGAGAGGCTTAACGATCAGCCCCAGCATTTT
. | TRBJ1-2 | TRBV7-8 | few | CASSLGRGANYGYTF | TGTGCCAGCAGCTTAGGTCGCGGGGCTAACTATGGCTACACCTTC
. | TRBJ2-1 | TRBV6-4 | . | CASSEGPSWTEDNEQFF | TGTGCCAGCAGTGAGGGTCCCTCGTGGACAGAGGACAATGAGCAGTTCTTC
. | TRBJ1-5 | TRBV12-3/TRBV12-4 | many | CASSLWGAYSNQPQHF | TGTGCCAGCAGTTTGTGGGGGGCTTATAGCAATCAGCCCCAGCATTTT
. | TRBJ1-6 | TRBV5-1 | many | CASSLTVNYNSPLHF | TGCGCCAGCAGCTTGACAGTTAACTATAATTCACCCCTCCACTTT